The present T cell receptor beta chain was sequenced within a study of CD8 T cells in Susac syndrome. Study overall: Among the Susac syndrome patients who underwent sequencing, roughly six had clinically active disease, while eight or nine of them were in remission.

After extraction with the RNeasy kit, about 0.45 to 1 ug of the RNA was reverse transcribed using random hexamers. The CDR3 of TCR beta was amplified by immunoSEQ multiplex PCR across 54 Vbeta and 13 Jbeta. TCRdb used MiXCR to reprocess the immunoSEQ multiplex PCR reads, holding one entry per CDR3 protein. The repertoire has 56,000 or so distinct CDR3 sequences, over 90% of them found once; the top ten carry roughly 0.8%. General observations from the study: TEMRA cells and active patients showed peak Susac CD8+ clonal expansion.

Notes on this clonotype: Its antigen is as yet unknown.

The CDR3 runs 14 residues. Looked up from germline, CDR1 is SGHTS and CDR2 is YDEGEE. Trimming cost V 4 bases and J 2 bases, with 12 bases left between them. This chain joins TRBV5-8 and TRBJ1-2; tentatively, D is TRBD1 (6 bases). The origin of this receptor is a human donor with Susac syndrome. Source material: CD8+ T cells from PBMCs. The CDR3 sequence is CASSRTGQNYGYTF. In nucleotides, the CDR3 is TGTGCCAGCAGCCGTACAGGGCAGAACTATGGCTACACCTTC.